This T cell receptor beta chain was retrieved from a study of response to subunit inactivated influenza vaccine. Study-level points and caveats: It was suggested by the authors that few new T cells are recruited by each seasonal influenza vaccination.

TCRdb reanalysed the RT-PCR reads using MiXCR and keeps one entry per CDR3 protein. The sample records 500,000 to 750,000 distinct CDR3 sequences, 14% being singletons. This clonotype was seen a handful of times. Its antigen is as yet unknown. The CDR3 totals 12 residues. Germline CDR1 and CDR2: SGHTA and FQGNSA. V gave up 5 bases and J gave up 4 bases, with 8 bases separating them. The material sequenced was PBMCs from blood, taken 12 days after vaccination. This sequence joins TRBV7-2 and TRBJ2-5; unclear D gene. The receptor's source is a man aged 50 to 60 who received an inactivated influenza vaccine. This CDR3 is CASSHPTETQYF. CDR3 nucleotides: TGTGCCAGCAGCCACCCGACAGAGACCCAGTACTTC.